This TCR beta chain is from a study of PD-1 blockade in classical Hodgkin lymphoma. CDR3 length: 13 amino acids. V was pared by 1 base and J by 4 bases, with 5 bases between. Germline V lookup: CDR1 SEHNR, CDR2 FQNEAQ (reference sequence). Notes on this clone: Its antigen is undetermined.

This table comes from immunoSEQ multiplex PCR, and its TCRdb copy is limited to in-frame clones, with some not included. The top ten hold around 6.6% of the sample, which has about 97,000 clones, around 88% seen once. The study, taken as a whole, reports: Possible causes of repertoire differences, disease activity or prior therapy, remain undefined.

Every patient relapsed after autologous stem cell transplantation, and brentuximab vedotin exposure varied. V usage is TRBV7-9 and J usage is TRBJ1-5; D is ambiguous. Sequencing used peripheral blood mononuclear cells (PBMCs), obtained before the second cycle of nivolumab. The TCR was taken from a human donor with classical Hodgkin lymphoma. For the CDR3, the DNA is TGTGCCAGCAGCTTAGGTGTAAATCAGCCCCAGCATTTT. This gives the protein CASSLGVNQPQHF.